A selection of T cell receptor beta chains follows, all from one sample in a study of T cells after yellow fever vaccination. TCRdb re-derived calls from the 5' RACE reads in MiXCR, one entry per CDR3 protein. Of roughly 190,000 distinct CDR3 sequences in the sample, approximately 10% were seen once. The sample in question was CD8+ T cells sorted from PBMCs, obtained 15 days after the yellow fever booster vaccination. These receptors all stem from a man aged 18 to 30 who received the YFV17D yellow fever vaccine. Each CDR3 is given with its conserved first and last residue. Fields, in order: V gene, D gene, CDR3 length, J gene, clone size, CDR3 protein, CDR3 DNA. D genes are given only for firm matches. For some rows the clone size is stated as once, few or many, or as a class when expanded; others skip it.

TRBV4-1	.	15	TRBJ1-5	few	CASSVRTDSNQPQHF	TGCGCCAGCAGCGTTCGGACGGATAGCAATCAGCCCCAGCATTTT
TRBV15	TRBD1	14	TRBJ2-7	few	CATGERQGSYEQYF	TGTGCCACCGGCGAGCGACAGGGGTCCTACGAGCAGTACTTC
TRBV12-3/TRBV12-4	.	15	TRBJ2-5	.	CASSLGGGLEETQYF	TGTGCCAGCAGTTTGGGTGGGGGCCTGGAGGAGACCCAGTACTTC
TRBV5-5	.	14	TRBJ2-2	.	CASYRRERTGELFF	TGTGCCAGCTATAGGAGGGAGAGGACCGGGGAGCTGTTTTTT
TRBV7-9	.	13	TRBJ1-1	.	CASSQDGDTEAFF	TGTGCCAGCAGCCAAGATGGGGACACTGAAGCTTTCTTT
TRBV6-6	.	17	TRBJ2-1	many	CASSRISVPSSYNEQFF	TGTGCCAGCAGCCGCATATCCGTCCCGAGCTCCTACAATGAGCAGTTCTTC
TRBV5-1	.	13	TRBJ1-1	.	CASSLGTSTEAFF	TGCGCCAGCAGCTTGGGAACGAGCACTGAAGCTTTCTTT
TRBV15	.	13	TRBJ2-5	.	CATSPGHKETQYF	TGTGCCACCAGCCCCGGACATAAAGAGACCCAGTACTTC
TRBV5-4	.	15	TRBJ2-1	few	CASSLWRGRHNEQFF	TGTGCCAGCAGCTTGTGGCGGGGGCGCCACAATGAGCAGTTCTTC
TRBV29-1	.	11	TRBJ2-1	.	CSADRYYEQFF	TGCAGCGCCGACAGGTACTATGAGCAGTTCTTC
TRBV5-1	.	17	TRBJ2-7	.	CASSLEFWGASVYEQYF	TGCGCCAGCAGCTTGGAATTTTGGGGGGCCTCAGTTTACGAGCAGTACTTC
TRBV21-1	.	15	TRBJ2-3	many	CASSAPAAIGDTQYF	TGTGCCAGCAGCGCCCCAGCGGCGATCGGGGATACGCAGTATTTT
TRBV13	.	14	TRBJ1-1	few	CASSFGIVGTEAFF	TGTGCCAGCAGCTTCGGAATAGTGGGCACTGAAGCTTTCTTT
TRBV27	.	13	TRBJ2-2	few	CASLQRSTGELFF	TGTGCCAGCCTCCAGAGATCTACCGGGGAGCTGTTTTTT
TRBV6-2/TRBV6-3	.	13	TRBJ2-7	many	CASSSPWSYEQYF	TGTGCCAGCAGTTCCCCTTGGTCCTACGAGCAGTACTTC
TRBV28	.	14	TRBJ2-3	few	CASSLGQITDTQYF	TGTGCCAGCAGTTTAGGGCAGATCACAGATACGCAGTATTTT
TRBV6-5	.	14	TRBJ1-1	few	CASSGGSLNTEAFF	TGTGCCAGCAGTGGGGGCAGTTTGAACACTGAAGCTTTCTTT
TRBV4-3	TRBD1	15	TRBJ2-7	few	CASSPRDRRPYEQYF	TGCGCCAGCAGCCCCCGGGACAGGAGACCCTACGAGCAGTACTTC
TRBV5-1	.	17	TRBJ2-4	few	CASSLSVGGGQGNIQYF	TGCGCCAGCAGCTTGAGTGTTGGCGGGGGTCAGGGGAACATTCAGTACTTC
TRBV11-2	TRBD2	14	TRBJ2-3	few	CASSIAGGADTQYF	TGTGCCAGCAGCATAGCGGGGGGAGCAGATACGCAGTATTTT
TRBV27	.	14	TRBJ2-3	.	CASSPMDFADTQYF	TGTGCCAGCAGTCCGATGGACTTTGCAGATACGCAGTATTTT
TRBV7-9	.	15	TRBJ1-3	many	CASSLVPVTGNTIYF	TGTGCCAGCAGCTTAGTGCCGGTAACTGGAAACACCATATATTTT
TRBV11-2	.	16	TRBJ2-1	few	CASSSTGFPLYNEQFF	TGTGCCAGCAGCAGCACAGGGTTCCCTCTATACAATGAGCAGTTCTTC
TRBV29-1	TRBD1	14	TRBJ1-4	.	CSVEIQGANEKLFF	TGCAGCGTTGAGATTCAGGGGGCAAATGAAAAACTGTTTTTT
TRBV5-4	.	14	TRBJ1-1	few	CASSLGGVSTEAFF	TGTGCCAGCAGCCTAGGCGGGGTCTCGACTGAAGCTTTCTTT
TRBV20-1	TRBD1	14	TRBJ2-2	few	CSAWDRDNTGELFF	TGCAGTGCATGGGACAGGGATAACACCGGGGAGCTGTTTTTT
TRBV20-1	TRBD1	16	TRBJ1-5	few	CSAGRDRPYSNQPQHF	TGCAGTGCCGGTAGGGACAGGCCCTATAGCAATCAGCCCCAGCATTTT
TRBV5-1	.	14	TRBJ2-7	few	CASSLAAGTYEQYF	TGCGCCAGCAGCTTGGCCGCCGGTACCTACGAGCAGTACTTC
TRBV3-1	TRBD2	17	TRBJ2-7	.	CASSQGSSGGPPYEQYF	TGTGCCAGCAGCCAAGGGTCCAGCGGGGGGCCACCCTACGAGCAGTACTTC